The 5 T cell receptor beta chains below come from one sample, sequenced in a study of T cell responses to AZD1222 COVID-19 vaccine. Data came from immunoSEQ multiplex PCR; TCRdb stores just in-frame clones and leaves some out. The data show roughly 120,000 clones, with 75% to 90% seen just once and roughly 4% held by the top ten. Sequences were derived from peripheral blood, sampled 28 days after the second AZD1222 dose. These receptors were obtained from an adult who received the AZD1222 COVID-19 vaccine.

This sequence joins TRBV6-2 or TRBV6-3 and TRBJ2-3; D is undetermined. Germline V gives CDR1 MNHEY, CDR2 SVGEGT. The CDR3 totals 12 residues. Trimming took off 3 bases at V and 6 bases at J, with 7 bases between the two ends. The CDR3 reads CASSYTADTQYF. The CDR3 coding sequence is TGTGCCAGCAGTTATACAGCGGATACGCAGTATTTT.

The DNA for the CDR3 is TGTGCCAGCAGTTCACGGGACAGTAGCAATCAGCCCCAGCATTTT. Translated, it gives CASSSRDSSNQPQHF. The chain couples TRBV5-6 to TRBJ1-5, with 7 nucleotides matching TRBD1. V gave up 5 bases and J gave up 0 bases; unmatched junction bases: 5. The CDR3 totals 15 residues. Germline V gives CDR1 SGHDT, CDR2 YYEEEE.

The V call is TRBV2, the J call TRBJ1-1; no clear D. CDR1 and CDR2 (germline): SNHLY, FYNNEI. The CDR3 contains 14 residues. With 4 bases removed from V and 3 bases from J, the gap between germline ends came to 12 bases. CDR3 sequence (DNA): TGTGCCAGCAGTGCTCGATATAGCGACACTGAAGCTTTCTTT. Translation gives CASSARYSDTEAFF.

The V and J genes are TRBV9 and TRBJ1-2; unclear D gene. Looked up from germline, CDR1 is SGDLS and CDR2 is YYNGEE. CDR3 size: 15 residues. The V end lost 4 bases, the J end lost 3 bases, and 16 bases lay between the germline ends. The CDR3 loop is CASSRVTRGHYGYTF. The DNA of the CDR3 is TGTGCCAGCAGCAGAGTGACTAGAGGACACTATGGCTACACCTTC. The variable domain in full, completed from reference TRBV9 and TRBJ1-2, reads DSGVTQTPKHLITATGQRVTLRCSPRSGDLSVYWYQQSLDQGLQFLIQYYNGEERAKGNILERFSAQQFPDLHSELNLSSLELGDSALYFCASSRVTRGHYGYTFGSGTRLTVV.

V usage is TRBV13 and J usage is TRBJ2-7; 8 nucleotides agree with TRBD1. The V gene end was trimmed by 3 bases and the J gene end by 5 bases; junction bases not matched to a gene: 6. CDR1 and CDR2 from the germline V gene are PRHDT and FYEKMQ (reference sequence). The CDR3 runs to 14 residues. The CDR3 DNA sequence: TGTGCCAGCAGCTTCGGACAGGGTGGCGACGAGCAGTACTTC. Its translation is CASSFGQGGDEQYF. The complete variable domain, with remaining parts taken from reference TRBV13 and TRBJ2-7, reads AAGVIQSPRHLIKEKRETATLKCYPIPRHDTVYWYQQGPGQDPQFLISFYEKMQSDKGSIPDRFSAQQFSDYHSELNMSSLELGDSALYFCASSFGQGGDEQYFGPGTRLTVT.